Presented here are 16 T cell receptor beta chains from one specimen sequenced in a study of blood T cell repertoires in COVID-19. The table came from immunoSEQ multiplex PCR; TCRdb's copy has only in-frame clones and leaves some out. The data hold some 200,000 clones, with approximately 88% observed a single time. The sequenced sample was PBMCs or T cells enriched from blood (not recorded which). The receptors were gathered from a woman under 30 who had recovered from COVID-19.

This chain connects TRBV28 to TRBJ1-5; D perhaps matches TRBD1 (5 bases). Looked up from germline, CDR1 is MDHEN and CDR2 is SYDVKM. V was pared by 8 bases and J by 7 bases, with 15 bases between. The CDR3 has 13 amino acids. The CDR3 loop is CASREVGDQPQHF. The DNA of the CDR3 is TGTGCCAGCCGGGAGGTGGGGGACCAGCCCCAGCATTTT.

The CDR3 DNA reads as TGTGCCAGCAGCAAAGTGGGAGGACAGGGGCCGAGGGATGGGTCGAACACCGGGGAGCTGTTTTTT. Encoded protein: CASSKVGGQGPRDGSNTGELFF. This rearrangement joins TRBV21-1 to TRBJ2-2; no DNA check was done on the table's D call, TRBD1. TRBV21-1 is assigned pseudogene status. This CDR3 comprises 22 residues.

The chain joins TRBV28 to TRBJ1-6; D is uncertain. This CDR3 spans 17 amino acids. Trimming cost V 2 bases and J 13 bases, with 24 bases left between them. Germline V CDR1 and CDR2: MDHEN, SYDVKM. The CDR3 DNA follows: TGTGCCAGCAGTTTAGCCAATGTTATGCAGGTCGCGTCGCCCCTCCACTTT. Translating gives CASSLANVMQVASPLHF.

The chain has TRBV27 and TRBJ1-2, with TRBD1 matching 7 bases. Germline-derived CDR1 and CDR2 are MNHEY and SMNVEV (reference sequence). J gave up 4 bases and V 0 bases, and 8 bases lay outside the gene matches. This CDR3 has 16 amino acids. CDR3 sequence (DNA): TGTGCCAGCAGTTTATCCCCCCTGGACAGGACCTATGGCTACACCTTC. Protein product: CASSLSPLDRTYGYTF.

This rearrangement joins TRBV19 to TRBJ1-2, with 7 positions matching TRBD1. CDR1 is LNHDA and CDR2 is SQIVND in the germline V gene (reference sequence). V shed 3 bases and J 0 bases; nucleotides not matched to a gene: 4. The CDR3 is made up of 15 amino acids. The CDR3, as DNA: TGTGCCAGTAGTATCCGGGACAGATCTAACTATGGCTACACCTTC. Amino acids: CASSIRDRSNYGYTF.

The CDR3 region is CASSLEQDYEQYF. The CDR3 DNA sequence: TGCGCCAGCAGCTTGGAGCAAGACTACGAGCAGTACTTC. The rearrangement uses TRBV5-1 and TRBJ2-7; D ambiguous. The V end was cut by 0 bases, the J end by 3 bases, with 7 bases between. This CDR3 contains 13 residues. Germline-derived CDR1 and CDR2 are SGHRS and YFSETQ.

This clone occurred once. The rearrangement uses TRBV30 and TRBJ2-7; D might be TRBD2 (5 bases). Germline CDR1 and CDR2: GTSNPN and SVGIG (reference sequence). The CDR3 is made up of 14 amino acids. Trimming pared 7 bases from V and 0 bases from J, leaving 16 bases between. The CDR3 nucleotides are TGTGCCTCGGACGGGGATCCGAGCTCCTACGAGCAGTACTTC. Its translation: CASDGDPSSYEQYF.

The chain links TRBV30 to TRBJ2-7; D call uncertain. This CDR3 has 11 residues. Germline V gene sequence: CDR1 GTSNPN, CDR2 SVGIG (reference sequence). V was shortened by 3 bases and J by 4 bases, with 7 bases between the two germline ends. In nucleotides, the CDR3 is TGTGCCTGGAGCCTGTCGTACGAGCAGTACTTC. Amino acids: CAWSLSYEQYF. The complete variable domain, with remaining parts taken from reference TRBV30 and TRBJ2-7, reads SQTIHQWPATLVQPVGSPLSLECTVEGTSNPNLYWYRQAAGRGLQLLFYSVGIGQISSEVPQNLSASRPQDRQFILSSKKLLLSDSGFYLCAWSLSYEQYFGPGTRLTVT.

DNA of the CDR3: TGTGCCACCTCTAGACAGGGACTCACCGGGGAGCTGTTTTTT. It is translated as CATSRQGLTGELFF. This chain joins TRBV24-1 and TRBJ2-2; possibly TRBD1 for D (7 bases). The germline gives CDR1 KGHDR, CDR2 SFDVKD. Trimming stripped 9 bases from V and 4 bases from J, with 14 bases between. The CDR3 covers 14 residues.

This clone was seen only once. Mismatch with germline at one junction end may stem from a read error. The V and J genes are TRBV30 and TRBJ1-2; 7 positions agree with TRBD1. This CDR3 spans 12 amino acids. Germline V gives CDR1 GTSNPN, CDR2 SVGIG (reference sequence). The CDR3 nucleotides are TGTGCCTGGAGTGTACTCAGTACAGGGGAGGCTTTC. Its translation: CAWSVLSTGEAF.

This sequence joins TRBV11-2 and TRBJ1-2; 7 bases map to TRBD1. Trimming removed 6 bases from V and 6 bases from J; junction bases left unmatched: 10. The CDR3 is 14 residues long. Germline loops: CDR1 SGHAT, CDR2 FQNNGV. The DNA of the CDR3 is TGTGCCAGCAGGTCTATCAGGGGGTCTCATGGCTACACCTTC. It encodes CASRSIRGSHGYTF.

The chain uses TRBV4-1 and TRBJ2-3, with TRBD1 matching over 8 bases. V trimming: 1 base; J trimming: 6 bases; junction bases outside the gene matches: 12. Germline loops: CDR1 MGHRA, CDR2 YSYEKL. The CDR3 totals 17 residues. CDR3 sequence reads: CASSQGAQGALIDTQYF. The CDR3 DNA is TGCGCCAGCAGCCAAGGGGCCCAGGGGGCCCTCATTGATACGCAGTATTTT.

V and J are TRBV25-1 and TRBJ2-1, with D maybe TRBD1 (5 bases). Trimming pared 6 bases from V and 2 bases from J, leaving 8 bases between. Germline values: CDR1 MGHDK, CDR2 SYGVNS. The CDR3 has 13 residues. The CDR3 loop is CASSRATYNEQFF. The CDR3 DNA reads as TGTGCCAGCAGCAGGGCAACCTACAATGAGCAGTTCTTC. Based on the CDR3 plus reference TRBV25-1 and TRBJ2-1, the full variable domain is EADIYQTPRYLVIGTGKKITLECSQTMGHDKMYWYQQDPGMELHLIHYSYGVNSTEKGDLSSESTVSRIRTEHFPLTLESARPSHTSQYLCASSRATYNEQFFGPGTRLTVL.

The chain couples TRBV9 to TRBJ1-1; possible D gene TRBD1, 6 bases. This CDR3 is 11 amino acids long. The germline CDR1 and CDR2 sequences are SGDLS and YYNGEE. Trimming took 5 bases from V and 8 from J, leaving 10 bases between them. The DNA of the CDR3 is TGTGCCAGCAGTCGGGGGGCGGAAGCTTTCTTT. Its translation: CASSRGAEAFF.

The V gene is TRBV24-1, the J gene TRBJ1-1; TRBD1 agrees at 7 bases. Trimming removed 5 bases from V and 6 bases from J; junction bases left unmatched: 5. CDR3 length: 13 residues. Germline values: CDR1 KGHDR, CDR2 SFDVKD. The CDR3 loop reads CATSGDGTAEAFF. In DNA form, the CDR3 reads TGTGCCACCAGTGGTGACGGGACAGCTGAAGCTTTCTTT.

J is TRBJ1-4 and V is TRBV12-5; D not resolved. Trimming removed 2 bases at V and 13 bases at J, with 14 bases between. Germline loops: CDR1 LGHNT, CDR2 FRNRAP. The CDR3 totals 13 residues. The CDR3 DNA is TGTGCTAGTGGTTTGCCCCAAGATGGGCCACTGTTTTTT. Its protein product is CASGLPQDGPLFF. Looking up the rest from reference TRBV12-5 and TRBJ1-4 gives the full variable domain: DARVTQTPRHKVTEMGQEVTMRCQPILGHNTVFWYRQTMMQGLELLAYFRNRAPLDDSGMPKDRFSAEMPDATLATLKIQPSEPRDSAVYFCASGLPQDGPLFFGSGTQLSVL.